This T cell receptor (beta chain) was sequenced in a study of OX40 agonist ivuxolimab in advanced cancers. At the level of the study: Earlier treatment with anti-PD-1, anti-PD-L1 or anti-CTLA-4 was permitted, and 30% to 40% had received some. Broader study findings: Also present in some nonresponders was a low level of normalized T-cell clonal expansion. Antigen specificity of clonally expanded peripheral T cells was not established.

The assay was immunoSEQ multiplex PCR, and TCRdb's table has in-frame clones only and misses some. The sample comprises tens of thousands of clones, approximately 92% of which are singletons, and approximately 0.3% rests with the top ten. A note on this clone: Its antigen remains unidentified.

The germline gives CDR1 SQVTM, CDR2 ANQGSEA. The V and J ends lost 6 bases and 6 bases, in that order; junction bases with no gene match: 13. The CDR3 contains 15 residues. The receptor was isolated from an adult with an advanced solid tumor such as melanoma, head and neck, liver or kidney cancer. This specimen was CD4+ or CD8+ T cells sorted from blood, taken in a trial of the OX40 agonist ivuxolimab. This chain connects TRBV29-1 to TRBJ2-1, with 8 nucleotides matching TRBD2. CDR3 sequence: CSVGRTSSLVNEQFF. CDR3 sequence (DNA): TGCAGCGTGGGACGGACTAGCAGTCTCGTCAATGAGCAGTTCTTC.